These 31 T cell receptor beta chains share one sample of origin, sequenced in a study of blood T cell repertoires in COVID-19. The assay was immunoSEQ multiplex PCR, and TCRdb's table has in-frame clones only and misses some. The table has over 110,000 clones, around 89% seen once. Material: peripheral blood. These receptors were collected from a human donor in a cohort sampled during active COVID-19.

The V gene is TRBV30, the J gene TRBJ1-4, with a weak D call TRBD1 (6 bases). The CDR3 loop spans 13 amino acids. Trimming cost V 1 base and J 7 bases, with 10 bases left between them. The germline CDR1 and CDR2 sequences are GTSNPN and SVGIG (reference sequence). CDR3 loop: CAWSGGLGEKLFF. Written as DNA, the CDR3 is TGTGCCTGGAGTGGGGGGCTGGGTGAAAAACTGTTTTTT.

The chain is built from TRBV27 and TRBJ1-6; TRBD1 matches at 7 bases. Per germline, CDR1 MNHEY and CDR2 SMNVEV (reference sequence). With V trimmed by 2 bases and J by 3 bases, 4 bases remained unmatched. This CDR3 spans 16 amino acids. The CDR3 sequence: CASSLGQGGYNSPLHF. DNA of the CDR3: TGTGCCAGCAGTTTAGGGCAGGGGGGCTATAATTCACCCCTCCACTTT.

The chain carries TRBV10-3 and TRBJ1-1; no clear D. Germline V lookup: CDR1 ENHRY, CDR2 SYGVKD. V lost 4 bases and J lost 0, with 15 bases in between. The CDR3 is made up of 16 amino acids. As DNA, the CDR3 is TGTGCCATCAGTGGAGGCGCTGGCCTGGTGAACACTGAAGCTTTCTTT. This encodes CAISGGAGLVNTEAFF.

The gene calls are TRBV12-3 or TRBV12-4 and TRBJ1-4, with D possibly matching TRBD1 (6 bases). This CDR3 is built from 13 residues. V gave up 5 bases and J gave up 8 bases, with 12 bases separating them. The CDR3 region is CASSTTGKEKLFF. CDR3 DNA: TGTGCCAGCAGTACTACAGGGAAGGAAAAACTGTTTTTT.

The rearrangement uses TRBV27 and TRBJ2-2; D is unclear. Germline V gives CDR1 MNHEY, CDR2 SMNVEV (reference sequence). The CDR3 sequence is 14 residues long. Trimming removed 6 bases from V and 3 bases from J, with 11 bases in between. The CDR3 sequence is CASSPAMDTGELFF. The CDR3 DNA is TGTGCCAGCAGCCCCGCGATGGACACCGGGGAGCTGTTTTTT.

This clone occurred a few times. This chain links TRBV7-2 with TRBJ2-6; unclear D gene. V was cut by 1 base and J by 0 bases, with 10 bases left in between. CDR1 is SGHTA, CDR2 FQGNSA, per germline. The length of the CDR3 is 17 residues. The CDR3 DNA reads TGTGCCAGCAGCTTAGTACCCGGTTACTCTGGGGCCAACGTCCTGACTTTC. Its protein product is CASSLVPGYSGANVLTF.

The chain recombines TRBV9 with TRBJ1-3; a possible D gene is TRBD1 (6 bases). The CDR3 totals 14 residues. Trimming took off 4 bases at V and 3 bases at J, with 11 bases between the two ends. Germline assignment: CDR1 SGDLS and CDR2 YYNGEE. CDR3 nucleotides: TGTGCCAGCAGCTCGGCAGGGGATGGAAACACCATATATTTT. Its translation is CASSSAGDGNTIYF.

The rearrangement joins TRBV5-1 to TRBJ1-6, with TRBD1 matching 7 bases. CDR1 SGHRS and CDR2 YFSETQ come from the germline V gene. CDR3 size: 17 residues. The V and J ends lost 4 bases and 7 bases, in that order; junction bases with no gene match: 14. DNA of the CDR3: TGCGCCAGCAGCACCACAGGGGTAAAACTGGGGAATTCACCCCTCCACTTT. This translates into CASSTTGVKLGNSPLHF.

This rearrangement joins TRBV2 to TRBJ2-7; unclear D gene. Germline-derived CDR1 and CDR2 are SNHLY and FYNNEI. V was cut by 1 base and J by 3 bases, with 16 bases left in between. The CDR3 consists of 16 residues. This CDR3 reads CASSEGLANLGYEQYF. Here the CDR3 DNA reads TGTGCCAGCAGTGAAGGTTTGGCTAATCTAGGCTACGAGCAGTACTTC.

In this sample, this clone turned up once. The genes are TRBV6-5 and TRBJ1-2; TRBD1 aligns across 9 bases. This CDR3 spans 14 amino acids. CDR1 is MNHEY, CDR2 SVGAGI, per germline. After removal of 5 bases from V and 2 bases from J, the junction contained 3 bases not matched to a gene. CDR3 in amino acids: CASSRDRENYGYTF. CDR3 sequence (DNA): TGTGCCAGCAGTCGGGACAGGGAAAACTATGGCTACACCTTC.

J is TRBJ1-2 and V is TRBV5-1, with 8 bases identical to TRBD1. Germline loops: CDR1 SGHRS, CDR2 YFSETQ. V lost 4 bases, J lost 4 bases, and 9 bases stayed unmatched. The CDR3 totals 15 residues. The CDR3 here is CASSLSTGGPYGYTF. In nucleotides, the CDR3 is TGCGCCAGCAGCCTAAGCACAGGGGGTCCCTATGGCTACACCTTC.

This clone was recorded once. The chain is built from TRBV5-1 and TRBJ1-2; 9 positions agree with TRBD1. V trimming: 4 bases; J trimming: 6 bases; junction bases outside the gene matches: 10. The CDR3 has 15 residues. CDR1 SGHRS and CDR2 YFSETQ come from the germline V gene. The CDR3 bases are TGCGCCAGCAGCCCTCCCACAGGGGGCGTCAATGGCTACACCTTC. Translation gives CASSPPTGGVNGYTF.

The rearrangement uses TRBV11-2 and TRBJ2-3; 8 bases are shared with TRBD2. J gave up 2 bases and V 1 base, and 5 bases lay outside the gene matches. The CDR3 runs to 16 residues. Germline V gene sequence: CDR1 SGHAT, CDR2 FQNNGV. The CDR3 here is CASSLGIGGATDTQYF. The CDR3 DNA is TGTGCCAGCAGCTTAGGCATCGGGGGGGCCACAGATACGCAGTATTTT.

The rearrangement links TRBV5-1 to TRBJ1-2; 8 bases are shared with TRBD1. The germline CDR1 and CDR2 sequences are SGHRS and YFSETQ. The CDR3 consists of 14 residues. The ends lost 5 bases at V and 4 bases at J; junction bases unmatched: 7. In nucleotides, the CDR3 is TGCGCCAGCAGGCCAACAGGGGGGCCCTATGGCTACACCTTC. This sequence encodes CASRPTGGPYGYTF. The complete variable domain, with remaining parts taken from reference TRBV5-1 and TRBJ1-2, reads KAGVTQTPRYLIKTRGQQVTLSCSPISGHRSVSWYQQTPGQGLQFLFEYFSETQRNKGNFPGRFSGRQFSNSRSEMNVSTLELGDSALYLCASRPTGGPYGYTFGSGTRLTVV.

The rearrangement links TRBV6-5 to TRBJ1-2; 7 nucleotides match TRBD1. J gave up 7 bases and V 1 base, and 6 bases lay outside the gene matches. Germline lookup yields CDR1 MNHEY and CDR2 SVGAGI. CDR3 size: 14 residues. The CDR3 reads CASSYLRQGGGYTF. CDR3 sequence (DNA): TGTGCCAGCAGTTACTTAAGACAGGGTGGTGGCTACACCTTC.

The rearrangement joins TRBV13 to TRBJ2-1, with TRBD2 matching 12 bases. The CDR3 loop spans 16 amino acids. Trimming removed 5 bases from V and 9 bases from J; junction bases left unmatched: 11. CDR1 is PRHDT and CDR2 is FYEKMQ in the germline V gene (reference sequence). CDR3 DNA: TGTGCCAGCAGCCCCCGACGTACTAGCGGGGGGCGTGAGCAGTTCTTC. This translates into CASSPRRTSGGREQFF.

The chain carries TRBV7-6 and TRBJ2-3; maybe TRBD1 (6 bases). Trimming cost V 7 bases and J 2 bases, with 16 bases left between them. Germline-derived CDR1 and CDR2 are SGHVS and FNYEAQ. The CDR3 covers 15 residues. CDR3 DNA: TGTGCCAGCACTTTGGGGGCATTGTCCACAGATACGCAGTATTTT. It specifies CASTLGALSTDTQYF. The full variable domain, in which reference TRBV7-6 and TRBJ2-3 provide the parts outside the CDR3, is GAGVSQSPRYKVTKRGQDVALRCDPISGHVSLYWYRQALGQGPEFLTYFNYEAQQDKSGLPNDRFSAERPEGSISTLTIQRTEQRDSAMYRCASTLGALSTDTQYFGPGTRLTVL.

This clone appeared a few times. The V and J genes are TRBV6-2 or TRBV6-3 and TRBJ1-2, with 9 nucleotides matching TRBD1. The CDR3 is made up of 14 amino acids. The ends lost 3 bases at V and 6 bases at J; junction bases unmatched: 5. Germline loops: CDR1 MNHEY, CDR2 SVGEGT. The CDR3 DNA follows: TGTGCCAGCAGTTATTTTAGGACAGGGGATGGCTACACCTTC. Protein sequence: CASSYFRTGDGYTF.

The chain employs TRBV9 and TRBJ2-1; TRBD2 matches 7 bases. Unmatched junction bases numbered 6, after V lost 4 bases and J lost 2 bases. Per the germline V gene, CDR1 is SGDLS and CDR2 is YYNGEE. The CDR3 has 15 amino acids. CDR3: CASSPTGLAYNEQFF. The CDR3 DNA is TGTGCCAGCAGCCCGACCGGACTAGCCTACAATGAGCAGTTCTTC.

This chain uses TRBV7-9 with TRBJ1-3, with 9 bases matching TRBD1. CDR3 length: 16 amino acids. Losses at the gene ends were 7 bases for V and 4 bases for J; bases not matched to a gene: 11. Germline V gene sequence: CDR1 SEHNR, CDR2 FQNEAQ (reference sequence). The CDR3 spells CASTLWRTGEGNTIYF. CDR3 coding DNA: TGTGCCAGCACCCTCTGGAGGACAGGGGAAGGAAACACCATATATTTT.

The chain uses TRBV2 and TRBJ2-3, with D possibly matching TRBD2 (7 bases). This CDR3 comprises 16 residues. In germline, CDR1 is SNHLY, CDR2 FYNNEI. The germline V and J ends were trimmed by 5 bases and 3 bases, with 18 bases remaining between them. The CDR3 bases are TGTGCCAGCAGTATGAAAGGGGGGGGTTTAACAGATACGCAGTATTTT. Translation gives CASSMKGGGLTDTQYF. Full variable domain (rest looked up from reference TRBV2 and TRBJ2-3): EPEVTQTPSHQVTQMGQEVILRCVPISNHLYFYWYRQILGQKVEFLVSFYNNEISEKSEIFDDQFSVERPDGSNFTLKIRSTKLEDSAMYFCASSMKGGGLTDTQYFGPGTRLTVL.

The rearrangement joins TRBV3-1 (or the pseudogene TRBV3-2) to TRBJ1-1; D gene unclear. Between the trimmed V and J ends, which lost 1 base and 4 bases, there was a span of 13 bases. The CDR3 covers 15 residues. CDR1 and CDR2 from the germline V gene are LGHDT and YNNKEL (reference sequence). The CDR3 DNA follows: TGTGCCAGCAGCCAAGCCCGGGGAAAGGGCACTGAAGCTTTCTTT. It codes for CASSQARGKGTEAFF.

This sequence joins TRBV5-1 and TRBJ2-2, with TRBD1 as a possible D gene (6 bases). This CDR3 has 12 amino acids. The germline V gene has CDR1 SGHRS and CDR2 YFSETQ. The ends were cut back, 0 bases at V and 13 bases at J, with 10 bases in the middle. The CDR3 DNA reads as TGCGCCAGCAGCTTGGACAGGGTCAGGCTGTTTTTT. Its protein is CASSLDRVRLFF.

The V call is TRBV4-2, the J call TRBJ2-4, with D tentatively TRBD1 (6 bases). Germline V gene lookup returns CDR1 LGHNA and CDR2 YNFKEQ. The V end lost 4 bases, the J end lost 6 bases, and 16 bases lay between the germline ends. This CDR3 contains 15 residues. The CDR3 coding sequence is TGTGCCAGCAGCCGACAGGACCTCGTTGGAAACATTCAGTACTTC. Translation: CASSRQDLVGNIQYF.

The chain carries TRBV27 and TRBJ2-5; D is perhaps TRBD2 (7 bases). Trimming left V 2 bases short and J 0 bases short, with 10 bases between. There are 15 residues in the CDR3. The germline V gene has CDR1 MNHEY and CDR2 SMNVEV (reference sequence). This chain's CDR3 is CASSLNGGHQETQYF. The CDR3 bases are TGTGCCAGCAGTTTAAACGGGGGGCACCAAGAGACCCAGTACTTC.

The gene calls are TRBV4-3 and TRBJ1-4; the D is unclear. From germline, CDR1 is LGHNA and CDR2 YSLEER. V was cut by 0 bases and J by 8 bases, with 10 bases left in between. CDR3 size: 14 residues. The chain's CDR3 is CASSQDLSEEKLFF. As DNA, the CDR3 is TGCGCCAGCAGCCAAGATCTCTCCGAGGAAAAACTGTTTTTT.

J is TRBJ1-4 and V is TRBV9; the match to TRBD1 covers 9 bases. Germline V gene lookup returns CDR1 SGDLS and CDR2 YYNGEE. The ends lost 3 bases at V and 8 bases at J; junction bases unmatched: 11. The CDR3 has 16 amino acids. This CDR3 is CASSAPTGQGNEKLFF. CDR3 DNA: TGTGCCAGCAGCGCACCCACGGGACAGGGAAACGAAAAACTGTTTTTT.

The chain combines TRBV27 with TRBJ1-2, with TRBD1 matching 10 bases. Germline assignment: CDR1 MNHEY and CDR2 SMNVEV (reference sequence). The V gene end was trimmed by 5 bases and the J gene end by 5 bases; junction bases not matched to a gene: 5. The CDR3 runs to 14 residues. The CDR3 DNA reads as TGTGCCAGCAGTGCAGACAGGGGGCTGTATGGCTACACCTTC. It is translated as CASSADRGLYGYTF.

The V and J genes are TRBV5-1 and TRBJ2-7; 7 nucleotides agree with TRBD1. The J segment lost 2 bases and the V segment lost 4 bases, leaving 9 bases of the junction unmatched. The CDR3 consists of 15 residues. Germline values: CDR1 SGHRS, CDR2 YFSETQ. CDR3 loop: CASSPRDSTPYEQYF. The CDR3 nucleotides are TGCGCCAGCAGCCCCCGGGACAGCACCCCCTACGAGCAGTACTTC.

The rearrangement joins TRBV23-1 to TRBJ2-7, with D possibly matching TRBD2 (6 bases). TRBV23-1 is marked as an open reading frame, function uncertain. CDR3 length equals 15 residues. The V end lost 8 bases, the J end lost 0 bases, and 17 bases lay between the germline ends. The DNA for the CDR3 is TGCGCCAGCCCTCGAGGGACCGGGAGCTCCTACGAGCAGTACTTC. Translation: CASPRGTGSSYEQYF.

This CDR3 reads CSVDLAGGYEQYF. Here the CDR3 DNA reads TGCAGCGTTGACCTTGCAGGAGGATACGAGCAGTACTTC. This chain joins TRBV29-1 and TRBJ2-7; a possible D gene is TRBD2 (5 bases). CDR1 is SQVTM, CDR2 ANQGSEA, per germline. V was trimmed by 3 bases and J by 4 bases, leaving 13 bases between them. CDR3 size: 13 residues.